This T cell receptor beta chain was sequenced during a study of PD-L1 blockade in urothelial cancer (dated by TCRdb to about 2017). Context from the whole study: Every patient began therapy at some point between 2013 and 2015 and was given atezolizumab 1,200 mg intravenously every 3 weeks. About nine tenths of the roughly 29 patients were identified as males with urothelial cancer of bladder origin, and a prior smoking history was reported by 18 of 29 patients. Patients had an ECOG performance status of 0 or 1 and had received between 0 and 3 prior chemotherapy regimens. Blood samples were analyzed at 3 weeks after treatment start (second dose) and at 6 weeks after treatment start. Blood samples gave median yields of 141,255 T cells and some 80,000 unique TCRs, along with a median clonality of about 0.084. The study, an exploratory multi-omic analysis, examined somatic, immune and clinical correlates of response to PD-L1 blockade with atezolizumab in urothelial cancer. TCR sequencing covered pretreatment tumor samples and matched, serially collected peripheral blood taken before and after atezolizumab treatment. Progression-free survival longer than 6 months counted as durable clinical benefit, and TCR features were additionally tested against both progression-free and overall survival. In the same patients, whole exome sequencing and RNA sequencing of pretreatment tumors were performed in addition to TCR sequencing. Durable clinical benefit was achieved by nine patients but not by the remaining 20. Pretreatment blood TCR-seq was available for about 30 patients, at least one posttreatment blood collection was obtained for roughly 25 patients, and tumor TCR-seq was available for roughly 25 patients.

This specimen's time point label, per the study, means: peripheral blood 6 weeks after treatment start. The cohort comprised about 30 patients with locally advanced or metastatic urothelial carcinoma treated at Memorial Sloan Kettering on a trial protocol. Peripheral blood mononuclear cells were collected from each patient pretreatment and during treatment, giving between 1 and 8 total time points per patient. The Qiagen DNeasy Blood extraction kit was used to purify genomic DNA from total PBMCs and from tumor samples. PBMCs were collected pretreatment and during treatment, and were isolated and stored as previously described. The V end loses 1 base and the J end loses 6 bases, and a stretch of 13 bases separates them. Spanning cysteine to phenylalanine, the CDR3 consists of 15 amino acids. Just the 45-base CDR3 DNA is kept, in frame starting at base 1. The germline V gene gives CDR1 as SGHTA and CDR2 as FQGNSA.

Concerning this clone: What antigen it recognizes has not been identified. Within one base of it there is no much larger clone, and no base qualities were kept.

Synthetic TCR analog templates were spiked into each PCR so that absolute template abundance could be estimated from read counts. Using the immunoSEQ assay, TCRbeta CDR3 regions were amplified from genomic DNA with bias-controlled V and J gene primers. Sequencing of rearranged TCRbeta segments was performed at approximately 20X coverage. The study's own analysis went as follows. Sequencing errors were corrected by clustering and CDR3s were annotated against IMGT to assign V, D and J genes. Out-of-frame and stop-codon sequences were excluded, and only productive TCRbeta rearrangements were used in downstream analyses. To compute clonality, Shannon entropy was normalized by the log of the number of unique productive sequences and then subtracted from one. Clones differing between time points or between blood and tumor were identified by Fisher's exact test with Benjamini-Hochberg correction at adjusted p below 0.01. TCRdb took over this immuneACCESS table, retaining in-frame rearrangements with V and J assigned. Such tables are incomplete; in checked studies, under half of the missing clones stem from an unresolved V gene, and the remainder is unexplained. That table furnishes V, J and clone size, whereas the DNA furnished D and trimming. This sample lists 95,000 to 150,000 clones; around 86% were detected once. 2.4% of the sample lies in the top ten.

Overall study outcomes, separate from this receptor: Among patients with durable benefit, tumor-associated TCR clones showed greater expansion in peripheral blood 3 weeks after treatment started (n = 22, p = 0.022). Small sample size (n ≈ 28) and many exploratory analyses mean the results are intended to be hypothesis-generating. Improved progression-free and overall survival was associated with having pretreatment peripheral blood TCR clonality below the median.

Sample: PBMCs, taken around atezolizumab (anti-PD-L1) treatment. The clonotype comes from a man in his forties or fifties with urothelial cancer. The rearrangement combines TRBV7-2 with TRBJ2-1; TRBD1 might be the D gene, on 5 matching bases. The DNA sequence reads TGTGCCAGCAGCTTAGTCCAGTATAGGGGCAATGAGCAGTTCTTC. This is translated as CASSLVQYRGNEQFF.